This passage covers 11 T cell receptor beta chains from one sample sequenced in a study of blood T cell repertoires in COVID-19. Here immunoSEQ multiplex PCR was the method, and the copy in TCRdb shows in-frame clones only, minus some. The sample consists of 200,000 to 300,000 clones, around 88% of them appearing once. Sequences were obtained from peripheral blood. These receptors were collected from a woman between 25 and 40 years old who had recovered from COVID-19.

The rearrangement joins TRBV5-7 to TRBJ2-4, with 10 bases identical to TRBD2. TRBV5-7 is an ORF, with its function uncertain. The length of the CDR3 is 18 residues. With 4 bases clipped from V and 0 bases from J, the junction kept 10 bases outside the gene matches. The CDR3 loop is CASSLTSGEDLAKNIQYF. In DNA, the CDR3 is TGTGCCAGCAGCCTAACTAGCGGGGAGGATTTAGCCAAAAACATTCAGTACTTC.

The V call is TRBV3-1 (or the pseudogene TRBV3-2), the J call TRBJ2-1; TRBD2 agrees at 9 bases. The CDR3 is made up of 16 amino acids. The germline gives CDR1 LGHDT, CDR2 YNNKEL (reference sequence). J was trimmed by 4 bases and V by 4 bases; bases with no gene match: 8. DNA of the CDR3: TGTGCCAGCAGCCCCTCCGGGAGCGGGGGGTACAATGAGCAGTTCTTC. This translates into CASSPSGSGGYNEQFF.

This rearrangement joins TRBV5-1 to TRBJ2-5; a weak D match, TRBD2 (7 bases). V gave up 1 base and J gave up 5 bases, with 15 bases separating them. The CDR3 contains 15 residues. CDR1 is SGHRS, CDR2 YFSETQ, per germline. As DNA, the CDR3 is TGCGCCAGCAGCTTGAATACGGGGGGCCGGGAGACCCAGTACTTC. Its translation: CASSLNTGGRETQYF. The full variable domain, with the rest looked up from reference TRBV5-1 and TRBJ2-5, is KAGVTQTPRYLIKTRGQQVTLSCSPISGHRSVSWYQQTPGQGLQFLFEYFSETQRNKGNFPGRFSGRQFSNSRSEMNVSTLELGDSALYLCASSLNTGGRETQYFGPGTRLLVL.

The V gene is TRBV11-2, the J gene TRBJ2-5; D perhaps matches TRBD2 (6 bases). The V end was cut by 6 bases, the J end by 4 bases, with 18 bases between. CDR1 and CDR2 (germline): SGHAT, FQNNGV. The CDR3 length is 15 residues. The CDR3 sequence: CASRPTARGRETQYF. The CDR3, as DNA: TGTGCCAGCAGACCTACAGCGCGGGGACGAGAGACCCAGTACTTC. The full variable domain, completed using reference TRBV11-2 and TRBJ2-5, is EAGVAQSPRYKIIEKRQSVAFWCNPISGHATLYWYQQILGQGPKLLIQFQNNGVVDDSQLPKDRFSAERLKGVDSTLKIQPAKLEDSAVYLCASRPTARGRETQYFGPGTRLLVL.

V is TRBV5-6 and J is TRBJ1-1; possible D gene TRBD1, 6 bases. The CDR3 sequence is 15 residues long. Trimming took off 3 bases at V and 5 bases at J, with 17 bases between the two ends. From germline, CDR1 is SGHDT and CDR2 YYEEEE. Here the CDR3 DNA reads TGTGCCAGCAGCTGGGCCCAGGGGCGGAAGACTGAAGCTTTCTTT. As protein: CASSWAQGRKTEAFF.

This clone has a single count. This chain connects TRBV5-1 to TRBJ2-3, with 7 bases lining up with TRBD2. CDR1 is SGHRS, CDR2 YFSETQ, per germline. After removal of 4 bases from V and 1 base from J, the junction contained 3 bases not matched to a gene. This CDR3 has 14 residues. For the CDR3, the DNA is TGCGCCAGCAGCGGCAGCGGGGGCACAGATACGCAGTATTTT. Its protein is CASSGSGGTDTQYF.

CDR3 protein: CASSPVAGLVGDTQYF. The CDR3 DNA reads as TGTGCCAGCAGCCCCGTAGCGGGGTTGGTCGGTGATACGCAGTATTTT. V and J are TRBV5-4 and TRBJ2-3; 8 nucleotides line up with TRBD2. V dropped 4 bases and J dropped 6; count of bases not matched to a gene: 13. CDR1 is SGHNT and CDR2 is YYREEE in the germline V gene (reference sequence). This CDR3 has 16 residues. Drawing the rest from reference TRBV5-4 and TRBJ2-3, the complete variable domain is ETGVTQSPTHLIKTRGQQVTLRCSSQSGHNTVSWYQQALGQGPQFIFQYYREEENGRGNFPPRFSGLQFPNYSSELNVNALELDDSALYLCASSPVAGLVGDTQYFGPGTRLTVL.

Regarding this clone: An end of the junction does not agree with germline; a read error may underlie this. Additional DNA sequences in this sample encode the identical CDR3. The chain has TRBV19 and TRBJ2-7; TRBD2 aligns across 9 bases. Germline V gives CDR1 LNHDA, CDR2 SQIVND (reference sequence). CDR3 length: 19 amino acids. CDR3 DNA sequence: TGTGCTAGTAGTATATATCCCAAGGGCCTAGCGGGGAGTGGAATCGAGCAGTACTTC. This gives the protein CASSIYPKGLAGSGIEQYF.

V gene TRBV19 combines with J gene TRBJ2-2; TRBD1 agrees at 7 bases. CDR1 is LNHDA and CDR2 is SQIVND in the germline V gene (reference sequence). CDR3 length equals 16 residues. J was trimmed by 4 bases and V by 8 bases; bases with no gene match: 13. CDR3 protein: CASSVRQGVFTGELFF. Here the CDR3 DNA reads TGTGCCAGTTCGGTGCGGCAGGGGGTTTTCACCGGGGAGCTGTTTTTT.

The J gene is TRBJ2-5, the V gene TRBV6-5; D unresolved. V dropped 0 bases and J dropped 5 bases, with 7 bases sitting between them. This CDR3 has 13 residues. Germline values: CDR1 MNHEY, CDR2 SVGAGI. The CDR3 loop reads CASSYSGWETQYF. CDR3 coding DNA: TGTGCCAGCAGTTACTCGGGCTGGGAGACCCAGTACTTC.

The V gene is TRBV7-9, the J gene TRBJ2-7; 11 nucleotides line up with TRBD2. This CDR3 has 13 residues. V lost 5 bases to trimming and J lost 9 bases; unmatched junction nucleotides: 6. Germline CDR1 is SEHNR and CDR2 is FQNEAQ (reference sequence). CDR3 DNA: TGTGCCAGCAGCCGACCGGGACTAGCGGTGCAGTACTTC. Its translation is CASSRPGLAVQYF.